These 19 T cell receptor beta chains were all obtained from the same sample, sequenced in a study of human T cells and chemical hapten exposure. The time point was: patch test 3, about 24 weeks after DPC sensitization. Treatment indicated: therapeutic diphenylcyclopropenone sensitization with weekly scalp DPC. Each CDR3 protein is one row after TCRdb ran MiXCR on the RACE reads. Among 180,000 or so distinct CDR3 sequences listed, approximately 26% were seen once. This specimen was whole blood, taken in connection with sensitization to the hapten diphenylcyclopropenone (DPC). The receptors stem from a woman aged 40 to 49 with alopecia areata. Some clones in this sample may be carry-over from other donors' samples.

This chain links TRBV28 with TRBJ1-2; D remains ambiguous. This CDR3 is built from 12 residues. V shed 11 bases and J shed 4 bases, with 14 bases lying between them. Germline V lookup: CDR1 MDHEN, CDR2 SYDVKM. The DNA of the CDR3 is TGTGCCGGAGAAAAAGCCGGCTATGGCTACACCTTC. It encodes CAGEKAGYGYTF.

The DNA of the CDR3 is TGTGCCAGCAGCTATGGGCCGGGGCGAGAAGCTTTCTTT. Protein product: CASSYGPGREAFF. The chain couples TRBV6-5 to TRBJ1-1; D may be TRBD1 (5 bases). V lost 6 bases, J lost 8 bases, and 16 bases lay in between. Germline CDR1 and CDR2: MNHEY and SVGAGI. The CDR3 runs 13 residues.

This clonotype has just a few counts. The chain couples TRBV21-1 to TRBJ1-5; TRBD1 is taken as the D call from the table, unchecked against the DNA. TRBV21-1 is designated a pseudogene. The CDR3 is made up of 16 amino acids. CDR3 in amino acids: CASFLRQGEKVQPQHF. In DNA, the CDR3 is TGTGCCAGCTTCCTTCGACAGGGGGAAAAAGTTCAGCCCCAGCATTTT.

There are a few counts of this clonotype. The gene calls are TRBV4-1 and TRBJ1-5, with no clear D. CDR1 is MGHRA, CDR2 YSYEKL, per germline. This CDR3 contains 15 residues. V shed 1 base and J shed 5 bases, with 12 bases lying between them. The CDR3 protein is CASSQVTIGDQPQHF. DNA of the CDR3: TGCGCCAGCAGCCAAGTTACAATCGGGGATCAGCCCCAGCATTTT.

The CDR3 DNA follows: TGCAGTGCTAGCGATGGGGTCGGCACCGGGGAGCTGTTTTTT. Translating gives CSASDGVGTGELFF. This chain uses TRBV20-1 with TRBJ2-2, with D unresolved. Germline V gene sequence: CDR1 DFQATT, CDR2 SNEGSKA (reference sequence). The CDR3 is made up of 14 amino acids. V was shortened by 3 bases and J by 4 bases, with 12 bases between the two germline ends.

This clonotype was counted ten times or more. CDR3 amino acids: CASSREGTQYF. The CDR3 DNA sequence: TGTGCCAGCAGCCGCGAGGGGACCCAGTACTTC. The V call is TRBV7-9, the J call TRBJ2-5, with D tentatively TRBD2 (5 bases). V lost 5 bases and J 7 bases, leaving 8 bases between the germline ends. Looked up from germline, CDR1 is SEHNR and CDR2 is FQNEAQ (reference sequence). The length of the CDR3 is 11 residues. The variable domain in full, completed from reference TRBV7-9 and TRBJ2-5, reads DTGVSQNPRHKITKRGQNVTFRCDPISEHNRLYWYRQTLGQGPEFLTYFQNEAQLEKSRLLSDRFSAERPKGSFSTLEIQRTEQGDSAMYLCASSREGTQYFGPGTRLLVL.

V gene TRBV5-5 combines with J gene TRBJ2-1; D is perhaps TRBD1 (5 bases). Germline V gene lookup returns CDR1 SGHKS and CDR2 YYEKEE (reference sequence). This CDR3 has 13 residues. The germline V and J ends were trimmed by 2 bases and 4 bases, with 7 bases remaining between them. The CDR3 loop reads CASSFQGYNEQFF. The DNA of the CDR3 is TGTGCCAGCAGCTTCCAGGGATACAATGAGCAGTTCTTC.

The chain employs TRBV25-1 and TRBJ2-7; 12 bases are a match to TRBD2. The trim removed 3 bases at V and 2 bases at J, leaving 5 bases unmatched. CDR3 length: 16 amino acids. Germline lookup yields CDR1 MGHDK and CDR2 SYGVNS. The CDR3 coding sequence is TGTGCCAGCAGTGAGACGACTAGCGGGAGCCCCTACGAGCAGTACTTC. The encoded protein is CASSETTSGSPYEQYF.

The chain employs TRBV6-1 and TRBJ2-1, with D possibly TRBD2 on 5 matching bases. V lost 4 bases and J 3 bases, leaving 7 bases between the germline ends. The CDR3 is made up of 13 amino acids. Per germline, CDR1 MNHNS and CDR2 SASEGT. The CDR3 reads CASSADYYNEQFF. The CDR3 DNA reads TGTGCCAGCAGTGCTGACTACTACAATGAGCAGTTCTTC.

This clonotype was counted ten times or more. J is TRBJ2-7 and V is TRBV7-2; 8 bases are shared with TRBD2. The trim removed 6 bases at V and 3 bases at J, leaving 4 bases unmatched. The germline gives CDR1 SGHTA, CDR2 FQGNSA. The CDR3 totals 13 residues. CDR3 coding DNA: TGTGCCAGCAGACCGGGAGGGGTCTACGAGCAGTACTTC. Its protein is CASRPGGVYEQYF.

The chain combines TRBV14 with TRBJ1-4; 8 bases are shared with TRBD1. Germline V lookup: CDR1 SGHDN, CDR2 FVKESK. There are 16 residues in the CDR3. The trim removed 3 bases at V and 2 bases at J, leaving 5 bases unmatched. The CDR3 loop is CASSQTGVGTNEKLFF. CDR3 nucleotide sequence: TGTGCCAGCAGCCAGACAGGGGTCGGGACTAATGAAAAACTGTTTTTT.

The CDR3 reads CASSPRSAVMGTEAFF. CDR3 coding DNA: TGTGCCAGCTCACCCCGCTCGGCCGTTATGGGCACTGAAGCTTTCTTT. The rearrangement uses TRBV18 and TRBJ1-1, with unresolved D. V was trimmed by 3 bases and J by 4 bases, leaving 18 bases between them. CDR1 and CDR2 from the germline V gene are KGHSH and LQKENI. The CDR3 is made up of 16 amino acids.

The chain couples TRBV12-3 or TRBV12-4 to TRBJ1-1; 7 bases line up with TRBD1. The V gene end was trimmed by 7 bases and the J gene end by 3 bases; junction bases not matched to a gene: 5. The CDR3 is made up of 13 amino acids. In DNA, the CDR3 is TGTGCCAGCACTCTCACAGGGGACACTGAAGCTTTCTTT. It translates to CASTLTGDTEAFF.

This rearrangement joins TRBV4-3 to TRBJ2-7; D unclear. Trimming pared 0 bases from V and 0 bases from J, leaving 3 bases between. The length of the CDR3 is 13 residues. Germline CDR1 LGHNA, CDR2 YSLEER. Here the CDR3 DNA reads TGCGCCAGCAGCCAAGATAGCTCCTACGAGCAGTACTTC. This sequence encodes CASSQDSSYEQYF.

This clonotype turned up a few times. This chain joins TRBV24-1 and TRBJ2-1; 8 bases are shared with TRBD1. Germline V gene lookup returns CDR1 KGHDR and CDR2 SFDVKD. Germline trimming cut 3 bases from V and 7 bases from J; bases unmatched to any gene: 10. The length of the CDR3 is 16 residues. CDR3 loop: CATSDLLGQGRNEQFF. The CDR3 DNA follows: TGTGCCACCAGTGATCTCCTCGGACAGGGAAGAAATGAGCAGTTCTTC.

This clonotype has just a few counts. This chain links TRBV18 with TRBJ1-5, with D perhaps TRBD1 (6 bases). Trimming cost V 4 bases and J 7 bases, with 14 bases left between them. CDR3 length: 14 amino acids. CDR1 is KGHSH, CDR2 LQKENI, per germline. The CDR3 is CASSLLQGIQPQHF. Written as DNA, the CDR3 is TGTGCCAGCTCACTTCTCCAGGGGATCCAGCCCCAGCATTTT.

The rearrangement uses TRBV5-1 and TRBJ1-4, with a weak D call TRBD1 (6 bases). The CDR3 is 16 amino acids. V shed 3 bases and J shed 7 bases, with 19 bases lying between them. Per germline, CDR1 SGHRS and CDR2 YFSETQ. CDR3 sequence: CASSSMQQGSAEKLFF. The CDR3 DNA follows: TGCGCCAGCAGCTCTATGCAACAGGGATCGGCTGAAAAACTGTTTTTT. Full variable domain (outside the CDR3, taken from reference TRBV5-1 and TRBJ1-4): KAGVTQTPRYLIKTRGQQVTLSCSPISGHRSVSWYQQTPGQGLQFLFEYFSETQRNKGNFPGRFSGRQFSNSRSEMNVSTLELGDSALYLCASSSMQQGSAEKLFFGSGTQLSVL.

V is TRBV9 and J is TRBJ1-5; TRBD1 matches at 7 bases. Germline V lookup: CDR1 SGDLS, CDR2 YYNGEE. The CDR3 extends over 15 amino acids. The V segment lost 4 bases and the J segment 0 bases; nucleotides outside the gene matches: 4. CDR3 nucleotide sequence: TGTGCCAGCAGCCTTGGACAGGATAGCAATCAGCCCCAGCATTTT. Translation: CASSLGQDSNQPQHF.

This clonotype was observed a handful of times. This rearrangement joins TRBV4-2 to TRBJ2-1; TRBD2 matches at 9 bases. J gave up 1 base and V 4 bases, and 2 bases lay outside the gene matches. The CDR3 is 15 amino acids. Germline CDR1 LGHNA, CDR2 YNFKEQ. The DNA of the CDR3 is TGTGCCAGCAGCCCTAGCGGGGCGTCCTACAATGAGCAGTTCTTC. Translating gives CASSPSGASYNEQFF.